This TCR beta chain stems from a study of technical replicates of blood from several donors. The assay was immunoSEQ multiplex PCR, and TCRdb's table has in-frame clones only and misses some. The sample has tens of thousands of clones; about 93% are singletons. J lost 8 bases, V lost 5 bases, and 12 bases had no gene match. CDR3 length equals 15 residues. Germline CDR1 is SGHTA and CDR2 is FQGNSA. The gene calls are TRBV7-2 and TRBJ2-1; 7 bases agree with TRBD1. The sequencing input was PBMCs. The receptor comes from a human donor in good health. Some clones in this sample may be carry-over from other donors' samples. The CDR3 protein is CASSRQGSSNDEQFF. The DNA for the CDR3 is TGTGCCAGCAGCCGACAGGGTTCCTCAAACGATGAGCAGTTCTTC.